This entry features one T cell receptor beta chain sequence. The specificity of this receptor is unknown. The sample holds no much larger clone one base away, and base qualities are not on file. Inclusive of the bounding cysteine and phenylalanine, the CDR3 is 17 residues long. This entry keeps only the CDR3 DNA: 51 bases, framed from base 1. This record belongs to a study of blood T cells in healthy people across ages (dated by TCRdb to the mid-2010s). With respect to the entire study: In model experiments, roughly one uniquely barcoded TCR beta cDNA molecule per two T cells was captured by template switching. Four age groups were formed from the donors: young (average approximately 15 years), middle-aged (just under 40), aged (over 55) and long-lived (approximately 78). Age-related changes in TCR beta repertoire diversity were measured in the study by deep sequencing normalized with unique cDNA molecular identifiers. Donors of different ages were randomly distributed across sequencing lanes to avoid experimental bias. Using the same blood draw, the study looked at two additional independent replicas of 1 million unique cDNA reads for two donors, one aged 18 to 30 and the other aged 80 or older. What the research found in general, with its limitations: Compared with the aged group, more naive CD4+ T cells, fewer expanded clones and increased TCR diversity were shown by the long-lived group, suggesting age selection. Because profiling used bulk unsorted PBMCs, naive and antigen-experienced compartments could not be compared conclusively. There was a strong correlation between observed TCR beta diversity and the percentage of naive T cells measured by flow cytometry. As age increased, observed TCR beta diversity per million T cells dropped in a roughly linear way, and a significant reduction was already evident by age roughly 36. Estimates of total diversity from one million sequenced T cells were regarded as lower bounds and underestimates. Because the CMV infection status of the donors was unknown, age-related changes in expanded clonotypes may potentially have been confounded.

Libraries were made using 5' RACE. Sequencer: Illumina HiSeq 2500. A second PCR of about 6 to 12 cycles was performed with a sample-barcoded 5' primer and a J-beta primer mix. Each TCR beta cDNA molecule received a unique molecular identifier from a template-switch 5' adaptor carrying 12 random nucleotides. At least 2.5 million CDR3-containing paired-end reads were obtained from each sample. First-strand cDNA was synthesized from all RNA with the Mint cDNA synthesis kit, primed by a TRBC-specific oligonucleotide. Following uracil-DNA glycosylase treatment, all cDNA underwent a first 18-cycle PCR with the universal primers M1SS and BC2_uni_R. The original pipeline was this. For normalization, 1 million high-quality reads, each with a distinct molecular identifier, were randomly selected from each sample. Instead of being binned into consensus sequences, reads that shared molecular identifiers were thrown out. CDR3 identification, clonotype clustering and error correction used MiTCR with a Q25 quality threshold and the strictest error-elimination algorithm. Lower-bound total TCR beta diversity was estimated with a nonparametric unseen species model using Euler transformation. TCRdb reprocessing: public reads trimmed at Q25 with fastp, clones called with MiXCR, in-frame beta chains kept. Merged by CDR3 protein, the rows form single entries marked with the most common genes and DNA. Here the V and J calls rest on TCRdb's processing, not on the authors' analysis. The sample profile shows about 1.7 million distinct CDR3 sequences; about 30% of them were found once. Around 7.7% of the sample is taken by the ten largest.

The donors were roughly 40 Caucasian individuals from Russia, aged roughly 6 to 90 years, who were systemically healthy. Each donor gave ten milliliters of peripheral blood, collected into EDTA-treated Vacutainer tubes. Ficoll-Paque density-gradient centrifugation was used to isolate PBMCs, with at least 6.5 million per sample. Trizol reagent was used to extract total RNA from the PBMCs, yielding at least 5 micrograms per sample. Naive CD45RAhigh/CD27high T cell percentages were measured by flow cytometry on a PBMC aliquot from every donor. The chain links TRBV12-3 or TRBV12-4 with TRBJ2-4, with 10 bases matching TRBD2. The end of the DNA aligns better with TRBJ2-5, so the J call may be wrong. This receptor was identified in a woman aged 25-40 years in good health. The sample consisted of blood. This receptor carries the CDR3 CASTTWEGLAGEETQYF. The nucleotide sequence is TGTGCCAGCACCACCTGGGAAGGGCTAGCGGGAGAAGAGACCCAGTACTTC.